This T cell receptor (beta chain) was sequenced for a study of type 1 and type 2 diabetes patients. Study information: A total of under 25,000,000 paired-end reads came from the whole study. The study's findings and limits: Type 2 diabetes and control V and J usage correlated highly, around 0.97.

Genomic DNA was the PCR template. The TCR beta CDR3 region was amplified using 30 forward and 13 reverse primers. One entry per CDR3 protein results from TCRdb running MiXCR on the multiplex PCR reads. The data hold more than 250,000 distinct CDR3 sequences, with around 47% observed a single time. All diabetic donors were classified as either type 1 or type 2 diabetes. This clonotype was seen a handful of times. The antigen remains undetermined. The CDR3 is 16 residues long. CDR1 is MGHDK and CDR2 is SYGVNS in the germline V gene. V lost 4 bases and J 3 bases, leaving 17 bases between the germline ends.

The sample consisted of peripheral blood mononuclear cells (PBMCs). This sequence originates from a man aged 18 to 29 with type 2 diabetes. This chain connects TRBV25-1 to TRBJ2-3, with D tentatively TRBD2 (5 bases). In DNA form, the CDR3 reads TGTGCCAGCAGTGCATTACTAGATCTCAGGACAGATACGCAGTATTTT. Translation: CASSALLDLRTDTQYF. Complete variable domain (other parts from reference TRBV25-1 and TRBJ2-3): EADIYQTPRYLVIGTGKKITLECSQTMGHDKMYWYQQDPGMELHLIHYSYGVNSTEKGDLSSESTVSRIRTEHFPLTLESARPSHTSQYLCASSALLDLRTDTQYFGPGTRLTVL.